One sample yielded the 24 T cell receptor beta chains listed below, sequenced in a study of cytomegalovirus exposure and HLA in healthy donors. Primers for the PCR totalled 60 Vbeta and 13 Jbeta. Profiled with immunoSEQ multiplex PCR; TCRdb holds only in-frame clones, not every one. The sample lists 130,000 or so clones; roughly 87% were seen once. The sequenced sample consisted of PBMCs. These receptor sequences come from a middle-aged woman in good health and CMV-seronegative.

V usage is TRBV29-1 and J usage is TRBJ2-1, with TRBD1 matching over 8 bases. Trimming cost V 7 bases and J 9 bases; bases outside gene matches: 14. In germline, CDR1 is SQVTM, CDR2 ANQGSEA. The CDR3 contains 14 residues. CDR3 nucleotide sequence: TGCAGCGCAGTCGGGACAGGTCTAGCTAGTGAGCAGTTCTTC. It encodes CSAVGTGLASEQFF.

The chain is built from TRBV29-1 and TRBJ2-1, with D possibly TRBD2 on 5 matching bases. Germline V CDR1 and CDR2: SQVTM, ANQGSEA. V gave up 4 bases and J gave up 7 bases, with 14 bases separating them. The CDR3 totals 13 residues. CDR3 residues: CSVVSTTLNEQFF. CDR3 DNA: TGCAGCGTTGTGTCGACTACCTTAAATGAGCAGTTCTTC.

The rearrangement uses TRBV7-2 and TRBJ2-2; tentatively, D is TRBD2 (6 bases). In germline, CDR1 is SGHTA, CDR2 FQGNSA. The CDR3 covers 17 residues. V shed 7 bases and J shed 4 bases, with 22 bases lying between them. CDR3 protein: CASTLAWGEQVTGELFF. The CDR3 coding sequence is TGTGCCAGCACCCTGGCGTGGGGGGAGCAAGTCACCGGGGAGCTGTTTTTT.

The CDR3 DNA reads as TGCGCCAGCAGCTTGGGCGGGGGCCGAGGCTACACCTTC. It yields the protein CASSLGGGRGYTF. The chain is built from TRBV5-1 and TRBJ1-2, with D possibly matching TRBD1 (6 bases). The CDR3 is 13 residues long. Germline V CDR1 and CDR2: SGHRS, YFSETQ. Trimming cost V 0 bases and J 8 bases, with 11 bases left between them.

A few counts support this clone. The chain joins TRBV6-1 to TRBJ2-1; 7 bases line up with TRBD2. Losses at the gene ends were 2 bases for V and 4 bases for J; bases not matched to a gene: 5. This CDR3 spans 15 amino acids. The germline gives CDR1 MNHNS, CDR2 SASEGT. The CDR3, as DNA: TGTGCCAGCAGTGAATTTGGCGGGAGTTACAATGAGCAGTTCTTC. Translation: CASSEFGGSYNEQFF.

The rearrangement joins TRBV20-1 to TRBJ1-1; D not certain. The CDR3 spans 10 residues. Looked up from germline, CDR1 is DFQATT and CDR2 is SNEGSKA (reference sequence). Here the CDR3 reads CSRTGSEAFF. CDR3 DNA sequence: TGCAGCCGGACTGGGAGTGAAGCTTTCTTT.

This sequence joins TRBV5-6 and TRBJ1-1; D is perhaps TRBD1 (5 bases). Germline V lookup: CDR1 SGHDT, CDR2 YYEEEE. V was trimmed by 4 bases and J by 10 bases, leaving 17 bases between them. The CDR3 is 13 amino acids. CDR3 bases: TGTGCCAGCAGCCCGGACACGGCTACCCGAGCTTTCTTT. Translation: CASSPDTATRAFF.

The chain has TRBV28 and TRBJ2-5; 10 positions match TRBD1. The CDR3 consists of 15 residues. The germline gives CDR1 MDHEN, CDR2 SYDVKM. The junction had 10 bases not matched to a gene; V was cut back by 5 bases and J by 7 bases. The CDR3 reads CASSEAGTGVGTQYF. CDR3 nucleotides: TGTGCCAGCAGTGAAGCCGGGACAGGGGTGGGGACCCAGTACTTC.

The V and J genes are TRBV4-1 and TRBJ2-5; the D gene is possibly TRBD2 (6 bases). There are 16 residues in the CDR3. Trimming removed 4 bases at V and 5 bases at J, with 20 bases between. Germline CDR1 is MGHRA and CDR2 is YSYEKL. CDR3 coding DNA: TGCGCCAGCAGCCGGTACGGGACTCAGGGTGTGGAGACCCAGTACTTC. This translates into CASSRYGTQGVETQYF.

The chain is built from TRBV5-4 and TRBJ2-7; D is perhaps TRBD2 (5 bases). Germline V gives CDR1 SGHNT, CDR2 YYREEE (reference sequence). V dropped 0 bases and J dropped 0 bases, with 16 bases sitting between them. This CDR3 has 17 residues. In DNA form, the CDR3 reads TGTGCCAGCAGCTTGGGAAGGACGGGAAAGAGCTCCTACGAGCAGTACTTC. Amino acid sequence: CASSLGRTGKSSYEQYF.

The V call is TRBV6-5, the J call TRBJ1-2; D ambiguous. This CDR3 comprises 15 residues. V dropped 3 bases and J dropped 8 bases, with 19 bases sitting between them. Germline CDR1 and CDR2: MNHEY and SVGAGI. CDR3 bases: TGTGCCAGCAGTTATTCGAGGGCCGGGATCTACGGCTACACCTTC. It translates to CASSYSRAGIYGYTF.

V gene TRBV10-3 combines with J gene TRBJ2-7; 9 bases are a match to TRBD2. This CDR3 has 16 residues. V shed 0 bases, J shed 2 bases, and the junction held 5 bases outside the gene matches. Germline loops: CDR1 ENHRY, CDR2 SYGVKD. CDR3 sequence: CAISESETSGTYEQYF. CDR3 DNA sequence: TGTGCCATCAGTGAGTCTGAGACTAGCGGCACCTACGAGCAGTACTTC.

Regarding this clone: The junction departs from germline at one end; a sequencing error may be responsible. The CDR3 spells CASNLMGGTDTQYF. The CDR3 nucleotides are TGTGCCAGCAACTTAATGGGCGGCACAGATACGCAGTATTTT. V gene TRBV11-3 combines with J gene TRBJ2-3, with unresolved D. Germline loops: CDR1 SGHNT, CDR2 YENEEA. The CDR3 spans 14 residues.

The gene calls are TRBV5-1 and TRBJ2-3; possible D gene TRBD1, 6 bases. This CDR3 has 18 amino acids. Trimming shortened V by 3 bases and J by 3 bases, and 23 bases separated the two germline ends. CDR1 SGHRS and CDR2 YFSETQ come from the germline V gene. The CDR3 protein is CASSSRTTGTPTTDTQYF. The CDR3 DNA is TGCGCCAGCAGCTCAAGGACGACCGGGACACCTACTACAGATACGCAGTATTTT.

The CDR3 DNA reads TGCAGTGTCCAGGACGGGGGTGAGCAGTTCTTC. Translated: CSVQDGGEQFF. The gene calls are TRBV20-1 and TRBJ2-1, with D possibly matching TRBD2 (6 bases). The CDR3 runs to 11 residues. Germline CDR1 reads DFQATT; CDR2 reads SNEGSKA (reference sequence). V was shortened by 7 bases and J by 9 bases, with 13 bases between the two germline ends.

This clone was seen once. Other DNA sequences in this specimen translate into the identical CDR3. V and J are TRBV6-5 and TRBJ2-7, with D perhaps TRBD2 (5 bases). Deletions cut 4 bases from V and 1 base from J, with 5 bases between. The germline gives CDR1 MNHEY, CDR2 SVGAGI. The CDR3 length is 12 residues. DNA for the CDR3: TGTGCCAGCAGTTCGGGGTCCTACGAGCAGTACTTC. Its protein is CASSSGSYEQYF.

The chain links TRBV6-5 to TRBJ1-1; weak D call: TRBD1 (5 bases). The CDR3 runs to 13 residues. Germline V gives CDR1 MNHEY, CDR2 SVGAGI. V lost 4 bases and J lost 11, with 17 bases in between. The CDR3 sequence: CASSSAGHMRAFF. CDR3 bases: TGTGCCAGCAGTTCCGCCGGACACATGAGGGCTTTCTTT.

The chain employs TRBV14 and TRBJ2-5; D is unclear. The J call may be faulty, since TRBJ2-7 better matches the DNA end. Germline V gene sequence: CDR1 SGHDN, CDR2 FVKESK. The CDR3 length is 13 residues. This CDR3 reads CASSQAQRYEQYF. CDR3 nucleotides: TGTGCCAGCAGCCAAGCCCAAAGATACGAGCAGTACTTC.

Only one count was recorded for this clone. The V and J genes are TRBV6-5 and TRBJ2-1, with 11 bases lining up with TRBD2. Germline-derived CDR1 and CDR2 are MNHEY and SVGAGI. V gave up 0 bases and J gave up 8 bases; unmatched junction bases: 3. The CDR3 contains 15 residues. This CDR3 is CASSYSTSGSYEQFF. The CDR3 DNA sequence: TGTGCCAGCAGTTACTCCACTAGCGGGAGCTATGAGCAGTTCTTC.

The chain joins TRBV4-1 to TRBJ2-7, with 8 bases matching TRBD1. This CDR3 spans 14 amino acids. Losses at the gene ends were 1 base for V and 6 bases for J; bases not matched to a gene: 5. Germline-derived CDR1 and CDR2 are MGHRA and YSYEKL. The CDR3 loop is CASSQVQGVSEQYF. The DNA for the CDR3 is TGCGCCAGCAGCCAAGTACAGGGGGTCAGCGAGCAGTACTTC.

The V call is TRBV19, the J call TRBJ2-3; no definite D call. CDR1 and CDR2 (germline): LNHDA, SQIVND (reference sequence). The V gene lost 9 bases and the J gene lost 0 bases, with 7 bases spanning the gap. This CDR3 region has 12 residues. The DNA of the CDR3 is TGTGCCAGCTCCCTCAGCACAGATACGCAGTATTTT. Residues: CASSLSTDTQYF.

This chain's CDR3 is CASSYFRTNNEKLFF. The CDR3 coding sequence is TGTGCCAGCAGTTACTTTCGGACAAATAATGAAAAACTGTTTTTT. The gene calls are TRBV6-6 and TRBJ1-4; D possibly corresponds to TRBD1 (5 bases). The CDR3 loop spans 15 amino acids. With 1 base removed from V and 4 bases from J, the gap between germline ends came to 10 bases. CDR1 and CDR2 from the germline V gene are MNHNY and SVGAGI (reference sequence).

V is TRBV2 and J is TRBJ1-5; no clear D. Between the trimmed V and J ends, which lost 3 bases and 0 bases, there was a span of 9 bases. Per the germline V gene, CDR1 is SNHLY and CDR2 is FYNNEI. The CDR3 consists of 15 residues. DNA of the CDR3: TGTGCCAGCAGTGACGAGGGTATTAGCAATCAGCCCCAGCATTTT. Translation: CASSDEGISNQPQHF.

The chain recombines TRBV6-5 with TRBJ2-1; TRBD2 matches at 12 bases. V lost 6 bases to trimming and J lost 8 bases; unmatched junction nucleotides: 2. This CDR3 has 13 residues. CDR1 and CDR2 from the germline V gene are MNHEY and SVGAGI. CDR3 region: CASRRLAGDEQFF. CDR3 in DNA: TGTGCCAGCAGGCGACTAGCGGGAGATGAGCAGTTCTTC.